The clone carrying this TCR beta chain is classed as medium-sized. Researchers attached unique molecular identifiers to individual cDNA molecules. TCRdb processed the 5' RACE reads anew with MiXCR; each CDR3 protein has one entry. The sample lists about 110,000 distinct CDR3 sequences; about 12% were seen once. There are 15 residues in the CDR3. V dropped 3 bases and J dropped 3; count of bases not matched to a gene: 4. This record comes from a study of early T cells in non-severe SARS-CoV-2 infection. Study-wide background: Bulk RNA isolated from unsorted whole blood underwent sequencing; chains were not paired.

The sample consisted of whole blood. The chain couples TRBV12-3 or TRBV12-4 to TRBJ1-1; 10 bases line up with TRBD1. The sequence was obtained from an adult who was a healthcare worker with PCR-confirmed SARS-CoV-2 infection or an uninfected control (not recorded which). The CDR3 bases are TGTGCCAGCAGTTTGGGGACAGGGGTGGACACTGAAGCTTTCTTT. It codes for CASSLGTGVDTEAFF.